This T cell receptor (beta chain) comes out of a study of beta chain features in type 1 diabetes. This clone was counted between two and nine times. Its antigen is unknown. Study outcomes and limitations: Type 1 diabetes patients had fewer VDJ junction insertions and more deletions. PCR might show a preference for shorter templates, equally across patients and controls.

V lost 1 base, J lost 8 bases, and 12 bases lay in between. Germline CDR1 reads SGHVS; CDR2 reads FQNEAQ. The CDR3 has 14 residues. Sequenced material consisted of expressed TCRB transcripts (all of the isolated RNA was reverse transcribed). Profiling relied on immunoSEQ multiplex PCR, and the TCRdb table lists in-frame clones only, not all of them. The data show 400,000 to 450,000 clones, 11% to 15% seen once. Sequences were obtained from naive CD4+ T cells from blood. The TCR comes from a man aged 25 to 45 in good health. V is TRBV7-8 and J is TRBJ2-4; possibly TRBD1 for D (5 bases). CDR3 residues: CASSLGQGGDIQYF. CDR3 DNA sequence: TGTGCCAGCAGCTTAGGCCAGGGTGGAGACATTCAGTACTTC.